This TCR beta chain was recorded in a study of early T cells in non-severe SARS-CoV-2 infection. Germline CDR1 is LNHDA and CDR2 is SQIVND (reference sequence). The CDR3 sequence is 12 residues long. Trimming removed 11 bases from V and 2 bases from J, with 13 bases in between. In its sample, this clonotype was seen a few times. TCRdb used MiXCR to reprocess the 5' RACE reads, holding one entry per CDR3 protein. The sample has tens of thousands of distinct CDR3 sequences, over 9.5% seen once. The receptor was isolated from an adult who was a healthcare worker with PCR-confirmed SARS-CoV-2 infection or an uninfected control (not recorded which). The J gene is TRBJ2-7, the V gene TRBV19; tentatively, D is TRBD1 or TRBD2 (5 bases each). The specimen was whole blood. CDR3 coding DNA: TGTGCCGTCCGGGACGGAACCTACGAGCAGTACTTC. Encoded protein: CAVRDGTYEQYF.